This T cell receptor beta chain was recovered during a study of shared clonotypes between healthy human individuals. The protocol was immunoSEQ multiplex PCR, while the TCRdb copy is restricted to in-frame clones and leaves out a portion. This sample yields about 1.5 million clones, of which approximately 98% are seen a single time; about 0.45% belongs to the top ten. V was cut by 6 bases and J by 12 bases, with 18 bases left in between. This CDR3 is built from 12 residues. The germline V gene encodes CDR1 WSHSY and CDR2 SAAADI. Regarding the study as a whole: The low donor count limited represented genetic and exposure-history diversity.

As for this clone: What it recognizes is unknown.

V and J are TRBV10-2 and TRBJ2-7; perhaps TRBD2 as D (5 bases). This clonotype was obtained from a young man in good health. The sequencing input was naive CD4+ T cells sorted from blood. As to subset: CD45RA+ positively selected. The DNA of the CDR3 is TGCGCCAGCAGGGAAACCGGGAAACAGAGGTACTTC. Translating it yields CASRETGKQRYF.